The source of this T cell receptor (beta chain) is a study of radiation and T cells in renal cell carcinoma. Findings and limits, study-wide: In blood, top tumor clones expanded by 2 weeks, shrinking by 4.

The method was immunoSEQ multiplex PCR; TCRdb's version includes in-frame clones alone and lacks a portion of them. The data hold 90,000 to 95,000 clones, with over 75% observed a single time. Comment on this clone: Its matching antigen is unknown.

The time point here: baseline pretreatment blood. Treatment of the sample: 15 Gy SBRT to primary tumor, nephrectomy 4 weeks later. Sequencing used blood, obtained from a patient whose treatment included radiotherapy and nephrectomy. The source of this sequence is a man aged 55 to 70 with renal cell carcinoma.

The CDR3 nucleotides are TGTGCCAGCAGTTTATCGGCCAGATTGGGACGCTATGGCTACACCTTC. The encoded protein is CASSLSARLGRYGYTF. V usage is TRBV27 and J usage is TRBJ1-2; D is perhaps TRBD1 (5 bases). The CDR3 has 16 amino acids. V was shortened by 0 bases and J by 4 bases, with 15 bases between the two germline ends. CDR1 and CDR2 (germline): MNHEY, SMNVEV (reference sequence).